This T cell receptor (beta chain) appears in the sequencing data of a study of cytomegalovirus exposure and HLA in healthy donors. CDR1 and CDR2 (germline): SGHVS, FNYEAQ. Losses at the gene ends were 3 bases for V and 1 base for J; bases not matched to a gene: 4. This CDR3 spans 15 amino acids. With respect to this clone: Antigen specificity is unknown.

PCR amplification relied on 60 Vbeta primers (plus 13 Jbeta primers). Per the original data handling: Later, 80 million or so unique TCR beta chains were counted in an analysis, and roughly 11 million of them were shared. Clones were sequenced by immunoSEQ multiplex PCR, and TCRdb holds only the in-frame ones, with some missing. Clonal size and the V and J genes are those of that table, whereas D and trimming came from the DNA. The profile shows over 95,000 clones, under 85% of them singletons. Study findings and constraints: Per a later analysis, HLA-associated TCR beta chains showed more clonal expansion than other, equally common TCR beta chains. Later analysis identified several of the most significant clusters that appeared linked to common viral pathogens. In a later analysis, across HLA loci, associated TCR counts were highest for DRB1, lowest for HLA-C.

The receptor was derived from a man aged 35-49 years in good health and CMV-seronegative. The rearrangement uses TRBV7-6 and TRBJ2-7; 9 bases line up with TRBD1. The sequenced sample was PBMCs. The CDR3 sequence: CASSLGTGKSYEQYF. The CDR3, as DNA: TGTGCCAGCAGCTTGGGGACAGGGAAATCCTACGAGCAGTACTTC.